Listed below are T cell receptor beta chains from one sample, sequenced in a study of T cells in narcolepsy. Generated by immunoSEQ multiplex PCR, the TCRdb table keeps only in-frame clones and is missing some. The sample includes approximately 25,000 clones, approximately 84% of them seen just once. The source material was CD45RA- memory CD4+ T cells from PBMCs. The source is a human donor with narcolepsy. The CDR3 runs from the conserved cysteine through the conserved F or W. D genes are given only for firm matches. Only some rows state a clone size, as once, few, many or a class for expanded clones.

length	size	D	J	V	CDR3	DNA
14	few	.	TRBJ1-1	TRBV19	CASSSLTPNTEAFF	TGTGCCAGTAGTTCACTCACACCGAACACTGAAGCTTTCTTT
13	.	TRBD1	TRBJ1-5	TRBV2	CASDRVLNQPQHF	TGTGCCAGCGACAGGGTGTTGAATCAGCCCCAGCATTTT
15	.	TRBD2	TRBJ2-5	TRBV4-1	CASSQAERGQETQYF	TGCGCCAGCAGCCAAGCCGAGCGGGGGCAAGAGACCCAGTACTTC
14	.	.	TRBJ1-5	TRBV4-3	CASSQQDGNQPQHF	TGCGCCAGCAGCCAGCAGGACGGGAATCAGCCCCAGCATTTT
15	.	.	TRBJ2-1	TRBV28	CASIPGALRGNEQFF	TGTGCCAGCATCCCCGGGGCCCTAAGAGGGAATGAGCAGTTCTTC
15	.	TRBD2	TRBJ2-5	TRBV4-3	CASSLGLAGEETQYF	TGCGCCAGCAGCCTTGGGCTAGCGGGAGAAGAGACCCAGTACTTC
14	.	.	TRBJ2-2	TRBV10-1	CASSPLGDTGELFF	TGCGCCAGCAGCCCTCTGGGGGACACCGGGGAGCTGTTTTTT
17	.	.	TRBJ1-3	TRBV11-2	CASSPFRGTYSGNTIYF	TGTGCCAGCAGCCCCTTCCGGGGGACGTACTCTGGAAACACCATATATTTT
16	.	.	TRBJ2-2	TRBV28	CASSLYPGLITGELFF	TGTGCCAGCAGTTTATACCCGGGACTTATCACCGGGGAGCTGTTTTTT
11	.	.	TRBJ1-1	TRBV28	CASSLITEAFF	TGTGCCAGCAGTTTGATCACTGAAGCTTTCTTT
15	.	.	TRBJ1-4	TRBV19	CASRLDRSANEKLFF	TGTGCCAGTAGGCTGGACAGAAGCGCTAATGAAAAACTGTTTTTT
16	.	TRBD1	TRBJ2-5	TRBV5-4	CASSFGGGQGQKTQYF	TGTGCCAGCAGCTTCGGGGGAGGACAGGGCCAGAAGACCCAGTACTTC
18	.	TRBD1	TRBJ2-6	TRBV7-2	CASSLETGGSSGANVLTF	TGTGCCAGCAGCTTAGAGACAGGGGGCTCCTCTGGGGCCAACGTCCTGACTTTC
18	.	TRBD2	TRBJ2-1	TRBV7-2	CASSLNPAGGFSYNEQFF	TGTGCCAGCAGCTTAAACCCAGCGGGAGGGTTCTCCTACAATGAGCAGTTCTTC
13	.	TRBD1	TRBJ1-5	TRBV19	CASSVGQGGSQHF	TGTGCCAGTAGTGTCGGACAGGGAGGATCCCAGCATTTT
15	.	.	TRBJ2-3	TRBV5-6	CASRTEKTNSDTQYF	TGTGCCAGCAGGACAGAAAAAACCAACTCAGATACGCAGTATTTT
15	.	.	TRBJ1-1	TRBV4-3	CASSQERDVVGGAFF	TGCGCCAGCAGCCAAGAAAGGGACGTGGTCGGAGGCGCTTTCTTT
13	once	.	TRBJ1-2	TRBV11-2	CASSPKGNYGYTF	TGTGCCAGCAGCCCGAAGGGGAACTATGGCTACACCTTC
15	.	TRBD2	TRBJ2-2	TRBV5-1	CASSLTSGRTGELFF	TGCGCCAGCAGCTTGACTAGCGGGAGAACCGGGGAGCTGTTTTTT
14	.	.	TRBJ1-3	TRBV28	CASSLVRRGNTIYF	TGTGCCAGCAGTTTAGTCCGGCGGGGAAACACCATATATTTT
13	.	.	TRBJ1-2	TRBV7-9	CASSQGQLAGYTF	TGTGCCAGCAGCCAAGGACAGCTGGCTGGCTACACCTTC
12	.	.	TRBJ1-5	TRBV2	CASSVGNQPQHF	TGTGCCAGCAGTGTGGGGAATCAGCCCCAGCATTTT
15	.	TRBD2	TRBJ2-3	TRBV11-2	CASSLSGRGGDTQYF	TGTGCCAGCAGCTTAAGCGGGAGGGGAGGAGATACGCAGTATTTT
13	.	.	TRBJ1-1	TRBV10-3	CAIRGLPNTEAFF	TGTGCCATCAGGGGGCTCCCGAACACTGAAGCTTTCTTT
15	.	.	TRBJ2-3	TRBV5-6	CASSLSGASTDTQYF	TGTGCCAGCAGCTTGTCGGGGGCCAGCACAGATACGCAGTATTTT
15	.	.	TRBJ2-6	TRBV27	CASRDPSSGANVLTF	TGTGCCAGCAGGGATCCGTCGTCTGGGGCCAACGTCCTGACTTTC
15	.	TRBD2	TRBJ2-1	TRBV5-4	CASSPGTTGYNEQFF	TGTGCCAGCAGCCCCGGGACTACGGGTTACAATGAGCAGTTCTTC
15	once	TRBD1	TRBJ2-7	TRBV7-4	CASSLGQENSYEQYF	TGTGCCAGCAGCCTGGGACAGGAAAACTCCTACGAGCAGTACTTC
13	.	.	TRBJ1-2	TRBV28	CASRRLGTDGYTF	TGTGCCAGCAGACGCCTAGGGACCGATGGCTACACCTTC
15	.	.	TRBJ2-7	TRBV11-2	CASSTWGTHSYEQYF	TGTGCCAGCAGCACCTGGGGGACTCACTCCTACGAGCAGTACTTC
16	.	.	TRBJ2-7	TRBV7-8	CASSLVGGRSSYEQYF	TGTGCCAGCAGCTTAGTAGGGGGGCGCAGCTCCTACGAGCAGTACTTC
16	.	.	TRBJ1-2	TRBV28	CASSLWGLTDRYGYTF	TGTGCCAGCAGTTTATGGGGATTGACAGACAGATATGGCTACACCTTC
14	few	.	TRBJ2-7	TRBV4-3	CASSQAWSSYEQYF	TGCGCCAGCAGCCAAGCTTGGAGTTCCTACGAGCAGTACTTC
14	.	.	TRBJ2-3	TRBV6-1	CASRLAESTDTQYF	TGTGCCAGCAGATTAGCGGAGAGCACAGATACGCAGTATTTT
15	.	.	TRBJ1-1	TRBV25-1	CASSGAKGKNTEAFF	TGTGCCAGCAGTGGCGCCAAGGGAAAGAACACTGAAGCTTTCTTT
12	.	.	TRBJ2-2	TRBV7-2	CASSLLTGELFF	TGTGCCAGCAGCCTGCTCACCGGGGAGCTGTTTTTT
15	.	.	TRBJ2-5	TRBV14	CASSQGWGLSETQYF	TGTGCCAGCAGCCAAGGATGGGGATTATCTGAGACCCAGTACTTC
18	.	TRBD2	TRBJ2-5	TRBV28	CASTPVFIAGGRGETQYF	TGTGCCAGCACCCCCGTGTTTATAGCGGGAGGGCGGGGAGAGACCCAGTACTTC
15	once	.	TRBJ1-1	TRBV4-1	CASSQGQLMNTEAFF	TGCGCCAGCAGCCAGGGACAACTCATGAACACTGAAGCTTTCTTT
12	.	.	TRBJ2-3	TRBV7-2	CASSLEGDTQYF	TGTGCCAGCAGCTTAGAAGGAGATACGCAGTATTTT
17	.	.	TRBJ2-7	TRBV18	CASSPPVSSLRGREQYF	TGTGCCAGCTCACCACCCGTCAGTTCTCTGCGGGGTAGGGAGCAGTACTTC
16	.	.	TRBJ1-4	TRBV27	CASSIRGRLLNEKLFF	TGTGCCAGCAGTATCCGGGGCCGACTACTCAATGAAAAACTGTTTTTT
15	.	TRBD1	TRBJ2-1	TRBV7-6	CASSLPRQGWGEQFF	TGTGCCAGCAGCTTACCCCGACAGGGGTGGGGTGAGCAGTTCTTC
13	.	.	TRBJ1-6	TRBV2	CASRWGLNSPLHF	TGTGCCAGCAGGTGGGGCCTTAATTCACCCCTCCACTTT